These 13 T cell receptor beta chains share one sample of origin, sequenced in a study of early T cells in non-severe SARS-CoV-2 infection. TCRdb re-derived calls from the 5' RACE reads in MiXCR, one entry per CDR3 protein. The sample lists roughly 70,000 distinct CDR3 sequences; 13% were seen once. Specimen: whole blood. These receptor sequences come from an adult who was a healthcare worker with PCR-confirmed SARS-CoV-2 infection or an uninfected control (not recorded which).

There are a few counts of this clonotype. The V call is TRBV5-5, the J call TRBJ2-2, with D perhaps TRBD1 (6 bases). The CDR3 is 15 residues long. CDR1 is SGHKS, CDR2 YYEKEE, per germline (reference sequence). The V end was cut by 4 bases, the J end by 0 bases, with 10 bases between. CDR3 coding DNA: TGTGCCAGCAGCACCCGGGACACGAACACCGGGGAGCTGTTTTTT. It translates to CASSTRDTNTGELFF.

This clonotype was seen a few times. V is TRBV9 and J is TRBJ2-3; the match to TRBD2 covers 7 bases. The V gene's germline CDR1 is SGDLS and CDR2 YYNGEE. With 4 bases clipped from V and 1 base from J, the junction kept 12 bases outside the gene matches. There are 17 residues in the CDR3. This chain's CDR3 is CASSIMRAGDRTDTQYF. The CDR3 DNA sequence: TGTGCCAGCAGCATTATGAGGGCGGGAGACCGCACAGATACGCAGTATTTT.

This clonotype was seen at least ten times. The chain employs TRBV25-1 and TRBJ2-1; the D is unclear. The V end was cut by 3 bases, the J end by 3 bases, with 0 bases between. The CDR3 spans 11 residues. The germline gives CDR1 MGHDK, CDR2 SYGVNS. The CDR3 region is CASSDYNEQFF. In nucleotides, the CDR3 is TGTGCCAGCAGTGACTACAATGAGCAGTTCTTC.

V gene TRBV2 combines with J gene TRBJ2-7; D unresolved. The CDR3 runs to 11 residues. The germline gives CDR1 SNHLY, CDR2 FYNNEI. V was trimmed by 9 bases and J by 6 bases, leaving 12 bases between them. The CDR3 here is CARRNSGEQYF. CDR3 in DNA: TGTGCCAGAAGAAACAGTGGCGAGCAGTACTTC.

This clonotype occurred a few times. CDR3 loop: CASSTQGSAGELFF. CDR3 bases: TGTGCCAGCAGCACCCAGGGGAGCGCCGGGGAGCTGTTTTTT. The chain links TRBV7-2 to TRBJ2-2; tentatively, D is TRBD1 (6 bases). V was cut by 5 bases and J by 6 bases, with 13 bases left in between. Germline loops: CDR1 SGHTA, CDR2 FQGNSA. The CDR3 has 14 residues.

This clonotype was found many times. The chain links TRBV2 to TRBJ2-2; weak D call: TRBD1 (5 bases). The germline CDR1 and CDR2 sequences are SNHLY and FYNNEI. This CDR3 contains 13 residues. Trimming shortened V by 11 bases and J by 7 bases, and 17 bases separated the two germline ends. CDR3 amino acids: CAGCYERGGELFF. In DNA form, the CDR3 reads TGTGCCGGCTGCTATGAAAGGGGCGGGGAGCTGTTTTTT.

The chain recombines TRBV30 with TRBJ2-2; D not resolved. CDR3 length: 13 residues. Germline V gene lookup returns CDR1 GTSNPN and CDR2 SVGIG (reference sequence). The ends were cut back, 0 bases at V and 5 bases at J, with 7 bases in the middle. CDR3 bases: TGTGCCTGGAGTGTAAGGGTTACCGGGGAGCTGTTTTTT. Its protein product is CAWSVRVTGELFF.

About this clonotype itself: A much larger clone lies one base from this, so it may be a read error. The chain couples TRBV29-1 to TRBJ2-5, with TRBD1 as a possible D gene (6 bases). The CDR3 is 12 amino acids. CDR1 and CDR2 (germline): SQVTM, ANQGSEA. V lost 6 bases and J 4 bases, leaving 12 bases between the germline ends. The CDR3 region has the DNA TGCAGCGTCGGAAGACAGGTAGAGACCCAGTACTTC. Its translation: CSVGRQVETQYF.

This clonotype was picked up many times. The rearrangement uses TRBV11-2 and TRBJ2-2; D is possibly TRBD2 (6 bases). V dropped 6 bases and J dropped 0 bases, with 17 bases sitting between them. Germline loops: CDR1 SGHAT, CDR2 FQNNGV. CDR3 length: 17 amino acids. CDR3 in DNA: TGTGCCAGCAGGGTCGGGAGTTGGGCGACGAACACCGGGGAGCTGTTTTTT. It codes for CASRVGSWATNTGELFF.

This clonotype was counted at least ten times. The genes are TRBV20-1 and TRBJ1-2; D might be TRBD1 (5 bases). Trimming removed 0 bases at V and 6 bases at J, with 14 bases between. Germline V gives CDR1 DFQATT, CDR2 SNEGSKA (reference sequence). This CDR3 is built from 14 residues. The CDR3 DNA follows: TGCAGTGCTAGAGATCTGGTCGGGACGGATGGCTACACCTTC. It translates to CSARDLVGTDGYTF.

In this sample, this clonotype turned up a few times. This chain joins TRBV18 and TRBJ2-1, with 13 bases fitting TRBD2. The CDR3 extends over 16 amino acids. The V and J ends lost 6 bases and 7 bases, in that order; junction bases with no gene match: 9. The V gene's germline CDR1 is KGHSH and CDR2 LQKENI. The DNA for the CDR3 is TGTGCCAGCTCTCTAGGACTAGCGGGGGCCGGGAATGAGCAGTTCTTC. Amino acid sequence: CASSLGLAGAGNEQFF.

The J gene is TRBJ2-5, the V gene TRBV10-3; D is undetermined. Deletions cut 3 bases from V and 5 bases from J, with 4 bases between. The germline CDR1 and CDR2 sequences are ENHRY and SYGVKD. There are 11 residues in the CDR3. The CDR3 bases are TGTGCCATCAGTGACGGGGAGACCCAGTACTTC. It is translated as CAISDGETQYF.

This clonotype has at least ten counts. V is TRBV20-1 and J is TRBJ2-3; 11 nucleotides align to TRBD2. The trim removed 3 bases at V and 0 bases at J, leaving 23 bases unmatched. Germline V gene lookup returns CDR1 DFQATT and CDR2 SNEGSKA (reference sequence). The CDR3 has 22 residues. CDR3 sequence (DNA): TGCAGTGCTAGTTCTCGGTCGGCTAGCGGGGGGAAGGCTCATATTAGCACAGATACGCAGTATTTT. Translated, it gives CSASSRSASGGKAHISTDTQYF.